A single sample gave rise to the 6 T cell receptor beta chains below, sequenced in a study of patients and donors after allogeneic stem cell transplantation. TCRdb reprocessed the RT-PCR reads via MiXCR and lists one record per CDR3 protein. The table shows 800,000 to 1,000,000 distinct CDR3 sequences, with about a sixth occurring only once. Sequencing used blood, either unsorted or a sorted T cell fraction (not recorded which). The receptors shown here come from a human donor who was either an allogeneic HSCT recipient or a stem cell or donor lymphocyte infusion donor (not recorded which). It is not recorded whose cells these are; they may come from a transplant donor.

The CDR3 nucleotides read TGCAGTGCTTTAGCGGGAGCTAGTGTATCCTACAATGAGCAGTTCTTC. Translating gives CSALAGASVSYNEQFF. The rearrangement joins TRBV20-1 to TRBJ2-1; the match to TRBD2 covers 9 bases. Trimming cost V 5 bases and J 1 base; bases outside gene matches: 9. Germline lookup yields CDR1 DFQATT and CDR2 SNEGSKA (reference sequence). The CDR3 totals 16 residues.

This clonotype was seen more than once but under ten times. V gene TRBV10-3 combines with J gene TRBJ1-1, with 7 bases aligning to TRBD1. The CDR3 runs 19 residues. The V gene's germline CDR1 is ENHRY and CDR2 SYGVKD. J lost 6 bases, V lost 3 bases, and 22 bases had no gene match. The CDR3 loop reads CAISDPLTGKRVKEAEAFF. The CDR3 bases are TGTGCCATCAGTGACCCCCTGACAGGGAAAAGGGTCAAGGAGGCTGAAGCTTTCTTT.

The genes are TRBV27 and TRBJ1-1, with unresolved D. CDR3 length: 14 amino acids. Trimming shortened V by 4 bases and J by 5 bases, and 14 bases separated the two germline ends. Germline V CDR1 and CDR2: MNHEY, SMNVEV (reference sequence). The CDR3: CASSWGGLGTEAFF. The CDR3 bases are TGTGCCAGCAGTTGGGGAGGGTTAGGTACTGAAGCTTTCTTT.

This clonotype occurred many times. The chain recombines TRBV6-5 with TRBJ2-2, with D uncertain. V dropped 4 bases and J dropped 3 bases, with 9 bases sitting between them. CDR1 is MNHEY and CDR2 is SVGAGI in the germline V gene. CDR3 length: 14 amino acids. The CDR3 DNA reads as TGTGCCAGCAGTTCCTCACGGGACACCGGGGAGCTGTTTTTT. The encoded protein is CASSSSRDTGELFF.

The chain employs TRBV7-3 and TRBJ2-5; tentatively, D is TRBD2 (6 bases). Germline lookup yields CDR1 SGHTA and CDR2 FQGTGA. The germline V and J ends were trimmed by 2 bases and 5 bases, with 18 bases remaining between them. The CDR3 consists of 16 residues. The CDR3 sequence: CASSLQGLALGETQYF. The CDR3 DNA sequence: TGTGCCAGCAGCTTACAGGGTCTAGCGCTCGGGGAGACCCAGTACTTC.

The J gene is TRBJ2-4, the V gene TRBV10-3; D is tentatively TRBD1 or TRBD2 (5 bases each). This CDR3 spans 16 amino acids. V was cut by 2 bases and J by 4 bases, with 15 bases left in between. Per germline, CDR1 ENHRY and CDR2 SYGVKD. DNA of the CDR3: TGTGCCATCAGTGAGGGGGGTGGCCCCTTGAAAAACATTCAGTACTTC. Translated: CAISEGGGPLKNIQYF.